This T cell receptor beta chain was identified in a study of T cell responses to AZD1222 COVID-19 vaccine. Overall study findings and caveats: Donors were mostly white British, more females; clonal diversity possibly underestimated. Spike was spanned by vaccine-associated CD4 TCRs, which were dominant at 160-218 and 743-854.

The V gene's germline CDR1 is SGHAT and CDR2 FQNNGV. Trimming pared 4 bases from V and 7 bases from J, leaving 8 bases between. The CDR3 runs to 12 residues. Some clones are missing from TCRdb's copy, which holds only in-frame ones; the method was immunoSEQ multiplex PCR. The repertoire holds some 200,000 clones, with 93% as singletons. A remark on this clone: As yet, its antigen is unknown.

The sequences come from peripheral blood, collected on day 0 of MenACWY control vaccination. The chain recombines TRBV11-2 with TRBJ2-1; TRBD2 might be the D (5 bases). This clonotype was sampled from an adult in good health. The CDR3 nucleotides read TGTGCCAGCAGCTCCGCGGGTAATGAGCAGTTCTTC. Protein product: CASSSAGNEQFF.